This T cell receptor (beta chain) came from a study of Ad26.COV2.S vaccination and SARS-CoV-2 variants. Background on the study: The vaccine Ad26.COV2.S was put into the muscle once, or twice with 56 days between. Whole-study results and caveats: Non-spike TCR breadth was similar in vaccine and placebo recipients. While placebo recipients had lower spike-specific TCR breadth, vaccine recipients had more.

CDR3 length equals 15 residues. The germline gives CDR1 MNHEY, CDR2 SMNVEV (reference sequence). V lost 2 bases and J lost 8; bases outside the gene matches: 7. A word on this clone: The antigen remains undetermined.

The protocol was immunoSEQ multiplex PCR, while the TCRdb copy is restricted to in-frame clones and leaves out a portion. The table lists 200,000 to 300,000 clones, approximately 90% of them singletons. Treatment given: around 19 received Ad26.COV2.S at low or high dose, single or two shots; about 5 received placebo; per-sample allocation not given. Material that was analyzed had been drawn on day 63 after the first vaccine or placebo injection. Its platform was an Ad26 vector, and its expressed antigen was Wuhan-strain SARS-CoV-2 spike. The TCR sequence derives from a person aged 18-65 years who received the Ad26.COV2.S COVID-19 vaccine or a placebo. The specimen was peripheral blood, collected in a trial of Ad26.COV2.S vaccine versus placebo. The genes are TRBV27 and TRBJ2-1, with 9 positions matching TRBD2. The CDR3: CASSLLSGSTDEQFF. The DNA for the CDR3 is TGTGCCAGCAGTTTACTTAGCGGGAGTACGGATGAGCAGTTCTTC.